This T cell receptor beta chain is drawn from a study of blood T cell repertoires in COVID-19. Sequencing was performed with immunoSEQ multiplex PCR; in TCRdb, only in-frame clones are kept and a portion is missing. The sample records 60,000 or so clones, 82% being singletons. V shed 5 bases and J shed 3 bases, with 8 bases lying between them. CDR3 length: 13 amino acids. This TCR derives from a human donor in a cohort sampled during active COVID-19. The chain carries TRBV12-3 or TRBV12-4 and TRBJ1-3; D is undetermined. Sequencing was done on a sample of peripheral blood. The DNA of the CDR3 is TGTGCCAGCAGTCGTTTCCTTGGAAACACCATATATTTT. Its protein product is CASSRFLGNTIYF.